Listed below are T cell receptor beta chains from one sample, sequenced in a study of cytomegalovirus exposure and HLA in healthy donors. The protocol was immunoSEQ multiplex PCR, while the TCRdb copy is restricted to in-frame clones and leaves out a portion. The sample has some 140,000 clones; 85% to 90% are singletons. Sequencing input: PBMCs. Receptors were obtained from a human donor in good health. CDR3s include the opening cysteine and the closing phenylalanine or tryptophan. A D gene is named only where the DNA matches it firmly. Some rows have no size entry. The others give once, few or many, or a class for an expanded clone.

cdr3_nt cdr3_aa d_call v_call clone_size j_call
TGTGCCAGCAGCGCGATGGGGCTGCGGAACACCATATATTTT CASSAMGLRNTIYF NA TRBV2 NA TRBJ1-3
TGTGCCAGCAGTGAAGTTAGGGGGCCTCAGCCCCAGCATTTT CASSEVRGPQPQHF TRBD1 TRBV6-1 NA TRBJ1-5
TGTGCCTGGAGTCGGACAGGGCGATCTAATCAGCCCCAGCATTTT CAWSRTGRSNQPQHF TRBD1 TRBV30 NA TRBJ1-5
TGCAGTGGGTCTAGCAATACGCAGTATTTT CSGSSNTQYF NA TRBV20-1 NA TRBJ2-3
TGTGCCAGCAGCTTATTCCGGGCAACTAATGAAAAACTGTTTTTT CASSLFRATNEKLFF NA TRBV11-2 NA TRBJ1-4
TGTGCCAGCGGCTCCACAGGGCAGGGAGGCTACACCTTC CASGSTGQGGYTF NA TRBV28 once TRBJ1-2
TGTGCCAGCAGGGCTAGCGGGATATTAGGAGAGACCCAGTACTTC CASRASGILGETQYF TRBD2 TRBV2 NA TRBJ2-5
TGTGCCAGCAGCCCAAGACTAGCGGAGGAGCAGTACTTC CASSPRLAEEQYF TRBD2 TRBV5-6 NA TRBJ2-7
TGTGCCAGCAGCCCGAGTACAGGGGTGGCCACTGAAGCTTTCTTT CASSPSTGVATEAFF TRBD1 TRBV28 NA TRBJ1-1
TGTGCCAGCAGCTTCCCCCGAGGTTCTGCGCAGTATTTT CASSFPRGSAQYF NA TRBV5-6 NA TRBJ2-3
TGTGCCAGCAGCTTGGACAGAGATGGCTACACCTTC CASSLDRDGYTF NA TRBV5-4 NA TRBJ1-2
TGTGCCAGCAGCCGGGGGGGCCGCCCATATACGCAGTATTTT CASSRGGRPYTQYF TRBD2 TRBV6-5 NA TRBJ2-3
TGTGCCAGCAGCTTAGGAACAGGATATGGCTACACCTTC CASSLGTGYGYTF NA TRBV7-8 NA TRBJ1-2
TGTGCCAGCAGCACTTTAAAACAGGTGACTAGCAATCAGCCCCAGCATTTT CASSTLKQVTSNQPQHF NA TRBV21-1 NA TRBJ1-5
TGTGCCAGCAGCTTAGGCGCCACGGGGACTGAAGCTTTCTTT CASSLGATGTEAFF NA TRBV7-9 NA TRBJ1-1
TGTGCCATCAGTGAGTCCCGGGGGGCCCTCTCTGGAAACACCATATATTTT CAISESRGALSGNTIYF NA TRBV10-3 once TRBJ1-3
TGTGCCAGCAGTTATATCGAAGCCCTCCCCAATGAGCAGTTCTTC CASSYIEALPNEQFF NA TRBV6-5 NA TRBJ2-1
TGTGCCAGCTCACCAGCGGGGGTAGCGTCCTACAATGAGCAGTTCTTC CASSPAGVASYNEQFF TRBD2 TRBV18 NA TRBJ2-1
TGTGCCACCAGGTCTGGAGCGGGAGTTTACGAGCAGTACTTC CATRSGAGVYEQYF TRBD2 TRBV15 NA TRBJ2-7
TGTGCCAGCCATGGCGGACAGAACACCGGGGAGCTGTTTTTT CASHGGQNTGELFF NA TRBV6-1 NA TRBJ2-2
TGTGCCAGCAGCTCCCCTGGACTAGCTAGGGATACGCAGTATTTT CASSSPGLARDTQYF TRBD2 TRBV5-4 NA TRBJ2-3
TGTGCCAGCAGCTTGTGGGGGGGTAGTCCTGAAGCTTTCTTT CASSLWGGSPEAFF NA TRBV5-6 NA TRBJ1-1
TGTGCAGCAGGGAATGATCAGCCCCAGCATTTT CAAGNDQPQHF NA TRBV6-1 few TRBJ1-5
TGTGCCAGCAGTACCAAGGACAGGGATCAGCCCCAGCATTTT CASSTKDRDQPQHF TRBD1 TRBV2 NA TRBJ1-5
TGTGCCAGCAGCAAAGAGCGGGGGAGCACAGATACGCAGTATTTT CASSKERGSTDTQYF TRBD2 TRBV7-8 many TRBJ2-3
TGTGCCAGCAGCCCCGGAGAAGAGCAGTTCTTC CASSPGEEQFF NA TRBV27 NA TRBJ2-1
TGTGCCAGCAGTTACAAGGAGACTGAAGCTTTCTTT CASSYKETEAFF NA TRBV6-6 NA TRBJ1-1
TGTGCCAGCAGCGTAGATGTGACAGGGCTCAATGAGCAGTTCTTC CASSVDVTGLNEQFF TRBD1 TRBV9 NA TRBJ2-1
TGTGCCAGCAGCTTAACTCCAGATCTTAATGAGCAGTTCTTC CASSLTPDLNEQFF NA TRBV7-3 NA TRBJ2-1
TGTGCCAGCCGCCGGAGCACTTCTAAGATGACCCAGTACTTC CASRRSTSKMTQYF NA TRBV13 once TRBJ2-5
TGTGCCAGCAGCTTAAGACAGGGTGTAAATTCACCCCTCCACTTT CASSLRQGVNSPLHF TRBD1 TRBV5-4 few TRBJ1-6
TGCAGCGTTGAACGGAACACTGAAGCTTTCTTT CSVERNTEAFF NA TRBV29-1 NA TRBJ1-1
TGTGCCAGCAGTGAACTCCAGAGGGACACCGGGGAGCTGTTTTTT CASSELQRDTGELFF NA TRBV25-1 NA TRBJ2-2
TGTGCCAGTAAACCACAGGGGGCCGTAGATACGCAGTATTTT CASKPQGAVDTQYF TRBD1 TRBV19 NA TRBJ2-3
TGCAGCGTTGAAGGGAGCTCTGGTTCGGCGTACTTC CSVEGSSGSAYF NA TRBV29-1 NA TRBJ2-7
TGTGCCACCCTGTTCTGGACAGATGAGTATGGCTACACCTTC CATLFWTDEYGYTF NA TRBV6-1 NA TRBJ1-2
TGTGCCAGCAGCTCCCCGCCTAGCGGTTCAGATACGCAGTATTTT CASSSPPSGSDTQYF TRBD2 TRBV27 NA TRBJ2-3
TGTGCCACCAGCAGAGCCGGACAGGGAATGATGGAGCAGTTCTTC CATSRAGQGMMEQFF TRBD1 TRBV15 NA TRBJ2-1
TGTGCCAGCAGCGCCATGTCGGGGAATGAGCAGTTCTTC CASSAMSGNEQFF NA TRBV11-2 NA TRBJ2-1
TGCGCCAGCAGCTTGGGCCTTATACAGGGTCCCTACGAGCAGTACTTC CASSLGLIQGPYEQYF NA TRBV5-1 NA TRBJ2-7
TGTGCCAGCACCAGGGGCGATAATTCACCCCTCCACTTT CASTRGDNSPLHF NA TRBV27 NA TRBJ1-6